A selection of T cell receptor beta chains follows, all from one sample in a study of Ad26.COV2.S vaccination and SARS-CoV-2 variants. Libraries were prepared by immunoSEQ multiplex PCR; TCRdb keeps only in-frame clonotypes and omits some of them. The sample includes approximately 500,000 clones, 87% seen only once; the top ten take roughly 13%. The material was peripheral blood, obtained in a trial of Ad26.COV2.S vaccine versus placebo. The receptors were sampled from a person between 18 and 65 years old who received the Ad26.COV2.S COVID-19 vaccine or a placebo. Each CDR3 is given with its conserved first and last residue. D genes are given only for firm matches. Clone size is not always given. Where it is, it says once, few, many or a class for expanded clones.

D gene,J gene,V gene,clone size,CDR3 protein,CDR3 DNA
TRBD2,TRBJ2-1,TRBV6-6,-,CASRFSGTSLNNEQFF,TGTGCCAGCAGGTTCTCCGGGACTAGCTTAAACAATGAGCAGTTCTTC
-,TRBJ2-7,TRBV27,-,CASSISGRGEQYF,TGTGCCAGCAGTATATCGGGGCGAGGGGAGCAGTACTTC
-,TRBJ2-5,TRBV12-3/TRBV12-4,-,CASRSSGVETQYF,TGTGCCAGCAGATCCTCAGGGGTGGAGACCCAGTACTTC
-,TRBJ2-3,TRBV27,-,CASSFTDSFTDTQYF,TGTGCCAGCAGTTTCACGGACAGCTTCACAGATACGCAGTATTTT
-,TRBJ2-5,TRBV4-3,-,CASSQAAGETQYF,TGCGCCAGCAGCCAAGCAGCGGGAGAGACCCAGTACTTC
TRBD1,TRBJ1-1,TRBV10-3,-,CAIRNDRANTEAFF,TGTGCCATCAGGAACGACAGGGCGAACACTGAAGCTTTCTTT
-,TRBJ2-7,TRBV10-3,-,CAISGAGAAHEQYF,TGTGCCATCAGTGGGGCGGGGGCAGCCCACGAGCAGTACTTC
-,TRBJ2-7,TRBV6-6,-,CASSVGDALSYEQYF,TGTGCCAGCAGTGTGGGGGACGCCCTATCCTACGAGCAGTACTTC
TRBD1,TRBJ2-7,TRBV27,-,CASSRGDRGLEQYF,TGTGCCAGCAGTCGGGGGGACAGGGGGCTCGAGCAGTACTTC
TRBD1,TRBJ2-1,TRBV29-1,-,CSAEYRGLREQFF,TGCAGCGCGGAATACAGGGGGCTAAGAGAGCAGTTCTTC
-,TRBJ1-3,TRBV7-9,-,CASSSGVLSGNTIYF,TGTGCCAGCAGCTCGGGGGTCCTCTCTGGAAACACCATATATTTT
-,TRBJ2-3,TRBV10-3,-,CAISAADTQYF,TGTGCCATCAGTGCGGCAGATACGCAGTATTTT
TRBD1,TRBJ1-1,TRBV7-2,once,CASSHEQGRRGTEAFF,TGTGCCAGCAGCCACGAACAGGGGCGAAGGGGGACTGAAGCTTTCTTT
TRBD2,TRBJ2-2,TRBV4-3,-,CASSQETSAWVTGELFF,TGCGCCAGCAGCCAGGAGACTAGCGCGTGGGTCACCGGGGAGCTGTTTTTT
-,TRBJ1-2,TRBV5-4,few,CASSPIGGDPHF,TGTGCCAGCAGCCCCATCGGGGGCGACCCTCACTTC
TRBD1,TRBJ1-3,TRBV7-2,-,CASSLAGTGGSGNTIYF,TGTGCCAGCAGCTTAGCCGGGACAGGGGGCTCTGGAAACACCATATATTTT
-,TRBJ1-6,TRBV9,-,CASSVDPNSPLHF,TGTGCCAGCAGCGTAGACCCCAATTCACCCCTCCACTTT
-,TRBJ1-5,TRBV6-2/TRBV6-3,-,CASSYSGKHNQPQHF,TGTGCCAGCAGTTACTCGGGCAAACACAATCAGCCCCAGCATTTT
-,TRBJ1-2,TRBV27,-,CASRSSGGGAHGYTF,TGTGCCAGCCGATCTTCCGGGGGGGGTGCCCACGGGTACACCTTC
TRBD1,TRBJ1-3,TRBV4-1,-,CASSQDKGQGGSGNTIYF,TGCGCCAGCAGCCAAGATAAGGGACAGGGGGGCTCTGGAAACACCATATATTTT
-,TRBJ2-2,TRBV19,-,CASSTSDYTGELFF,TGTGCCAGTAGTACGTCGGACTACACCGGGGAGCTGTTTTTT
TRBD1,TRBJ1-1,TRBV3-1/TRBV3-2,-,CASSQDGTGRNTEAFF,TGTGCCAGCAGCCAAGATGGGACAGGGCGGAACACTGAAGCTTTCTTT
TRBD1,TRBJ2-1,TRBV19,-,CASWDRSSYNEQFF,TGTGCCAGTTGGGACAGGAGCTCCTACAATGAGCAGTTCTTC
-,TRBJ2-5,TRBV18,-,CASSTVQETQYF,TGTGCCAGCTCTACGGTTCAAGAGACCCAGTACTTC
TRBD1,TRBJ2-3,TRBV7-6,-,CASSLGQGSRTDTQYF,TGTGCCAGCAGCCTGGGACAGGGCTCACGCACAGATACGCAGTATTTT
-,TRBJ2-1,TRBV11-2,-,CASSTSSGDEQFF,TGTGCCAGCAGCACCTCCTCAGGGGATGAGCAGTTCTTC
-,TRBJ2-2,TRBV30,-,CARRGNTGELFF,TGTGCCCGACGGGGGAACACCGGGGAGCTGTTTTTT
-,TRBJ2-2,TRBV28,-,CASSRGSGELFF,TGTGCCAGCTCCCGGGGTTCCGGGGAGCTGTTTTTT
-,TRBJ1-2,TRBV28,once,CATWVPPPGYTF,TGTGCCACCTGGGTTCCCCCCCCTGGCTACACCTTC
TRBD1,TRBJ1-4,TRBV19,-,CAILPEGQGEGTDFSHEKLFF,TGTGCCATCTTGCCAGAGGGGCAGGGGGAAGGAACAGACTTTTCTCATGAAAAACTGTTTTTT
-,TRBJ2-1,TRBV12-3/TRBV12-4,many,CASSTTRNEQFF,TGTGCCAGCAGTACTACTAGAAATGAGCAGTTCTTC
-,TRBJ2-7,TRBV7-2,-,CASSRGGGSRAYEQYF,TGTGCCAGCAGCAGGGGGGGCGGGAGCCGGGCCTACGAGCAGTACTTC